This T cell receptor (beta chain) was identified in a study of lymphopenia after photon versus proton radiotherapy. General study points: After the lymphocyte nadir, photon-treated repertoires showed oligoclonal expansion, especially of CD8+ Temra cells. Authors raise, but do not show, better survival with proton therapy.

The CDR3 length is 17 residues. V shed 1 base, J shed 0 bases, and the junction held 7 bases outside the gene matches. Germline V gene sequence: CDR1 SGHDN, CDR2 FVKESK. Concerning this clone: What it binds is unknown.

Using immunoSEQ multiplex PCR, the repertoire was profiled, and TCRdb retains in-frame clones only, with some absent. This sample yields more than 20,000 clones, of which 85% are seen a single time; approximately 18% belongs to the top ten. The chain combines TRBV14 with TRBJ1-1; the match to TRBD1 covers 8 bases. The starting material was peripheral blood, obtained from a patient treated with photon-based radiotherapy. The source is a man aged 55 to 69 with pancreatic cancer. The DNA of the CDR3 is TGTGCCAGCAGCCAAGGCAAATGGACAGGGATGAACACTGAAGCTTTCTTT. The encoded protein is CASSQGKWTGMNTEAFF.